This T cell receptor (beta chain) emerged from a study of blood T cells in healthy people across ages. For the second PCR, which ran for about 7 to 11 cycles, a sample-barcoded 5' primer and a J-beta primer mix were used. TCRdb reprocessed the 5' RACE reads with MiXCR, giving one entry per CDR3 protein. The data show about 640,000 distinct CDR3 sequences, roughly 58% seen once. CDR1 DFQATT and CDR2 SNEGSKA come from the germline V gene (reference sequence). The CDR3 has 13 residues. V was clipped by 5 bases and J by 0 bases, with 11 bases between them. Material for sequencing was blood. The genes are TRBV20-1 and TRBJ2-7; the D gene is possibly TRBD1 (5 bases). The receptor was derived from a man between 60 and 70 years old in good health. The CDR3 is CSAGAHSSYEQYF. CDR3 nucleotide sequence: TGCAGTGCTGGGGCCCATAGCTCCTACGAGCAGTACTTC.